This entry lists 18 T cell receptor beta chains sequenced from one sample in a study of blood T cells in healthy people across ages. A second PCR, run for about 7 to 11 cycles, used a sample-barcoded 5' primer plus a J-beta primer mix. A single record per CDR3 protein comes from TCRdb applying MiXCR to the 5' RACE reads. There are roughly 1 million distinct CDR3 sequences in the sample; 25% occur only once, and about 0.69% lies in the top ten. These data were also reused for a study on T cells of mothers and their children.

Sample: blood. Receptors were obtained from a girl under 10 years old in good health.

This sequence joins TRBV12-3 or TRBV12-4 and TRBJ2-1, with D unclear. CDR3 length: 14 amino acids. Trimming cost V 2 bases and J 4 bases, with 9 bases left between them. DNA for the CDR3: TGTGCCAGCAGTTTAATTGGTCAGTACAATGAGCAGTTCTTC. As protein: CASSLIGQYNEQFF.

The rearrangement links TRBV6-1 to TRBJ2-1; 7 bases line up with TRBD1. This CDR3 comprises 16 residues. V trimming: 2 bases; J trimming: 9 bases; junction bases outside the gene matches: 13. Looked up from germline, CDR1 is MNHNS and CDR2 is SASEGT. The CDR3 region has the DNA TGTGCCAGCAGTGAACCGCCCTACGGACAGGTTCGTGAGCAGTTCTTC. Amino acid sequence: CASSEPPYGQVREQFF.

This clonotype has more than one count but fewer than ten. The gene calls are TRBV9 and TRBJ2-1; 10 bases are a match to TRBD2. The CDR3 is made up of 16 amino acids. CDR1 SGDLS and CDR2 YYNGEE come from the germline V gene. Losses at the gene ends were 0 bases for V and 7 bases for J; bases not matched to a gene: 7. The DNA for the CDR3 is TGTGCCAGCAGCGTAGCAAAGACTAGCGGGCTGAATGAGCAGTTCTTC. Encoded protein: CASSVAKTSGLNEQFF.

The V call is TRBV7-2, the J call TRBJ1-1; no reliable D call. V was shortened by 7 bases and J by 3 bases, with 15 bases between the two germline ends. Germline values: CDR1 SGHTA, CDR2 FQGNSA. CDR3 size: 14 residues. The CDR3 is CASTPGPLYTEAFF. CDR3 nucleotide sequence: TGTGCCAGCACGCCAGGACCGCTATACACTGAAGCTTTCTTT.

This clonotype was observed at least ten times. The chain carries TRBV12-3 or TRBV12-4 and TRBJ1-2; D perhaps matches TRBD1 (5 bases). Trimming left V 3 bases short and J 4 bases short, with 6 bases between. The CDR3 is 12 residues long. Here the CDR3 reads CASSFQGYGYTF. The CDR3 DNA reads TGTGCCAGCAGTTTCCAGGGCTATGGCTACACCTTC.

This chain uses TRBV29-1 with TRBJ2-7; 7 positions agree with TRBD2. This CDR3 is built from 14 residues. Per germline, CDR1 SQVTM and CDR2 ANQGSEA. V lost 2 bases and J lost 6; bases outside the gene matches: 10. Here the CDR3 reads CSVERGVGSPEQYF. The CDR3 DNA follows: TGCAGCGTTGAACGGGGGGTTGGATCGCCCGAGCAGTACTTC.

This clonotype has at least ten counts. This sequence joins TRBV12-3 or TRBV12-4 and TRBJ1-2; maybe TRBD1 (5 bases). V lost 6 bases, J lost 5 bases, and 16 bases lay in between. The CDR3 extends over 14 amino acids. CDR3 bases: TGTGCCAGCAGGGTGGAGAAGCAGGGATATGGCTACACCTTC. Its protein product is CASRVEKQGYGYTF.

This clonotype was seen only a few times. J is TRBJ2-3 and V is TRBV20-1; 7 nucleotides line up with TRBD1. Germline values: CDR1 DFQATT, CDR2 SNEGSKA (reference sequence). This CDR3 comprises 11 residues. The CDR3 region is CSATGMDTQYF. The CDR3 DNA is TGCAGCGCGACAGGGATGGATACGCAGTATTTT.

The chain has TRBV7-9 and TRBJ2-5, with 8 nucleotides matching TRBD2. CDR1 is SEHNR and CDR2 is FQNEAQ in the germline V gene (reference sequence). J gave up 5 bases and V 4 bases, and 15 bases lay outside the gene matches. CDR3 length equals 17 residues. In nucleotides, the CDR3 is TGTGCCAGCAGCTCTATGCGCGAGGACATAGCGGGGGAGACCCAGTACTTC. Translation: CASSSMREDIAGETQYF.

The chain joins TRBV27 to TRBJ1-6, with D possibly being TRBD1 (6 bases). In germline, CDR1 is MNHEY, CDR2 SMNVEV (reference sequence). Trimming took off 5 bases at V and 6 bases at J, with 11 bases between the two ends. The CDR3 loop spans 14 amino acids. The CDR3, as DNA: TGTGCCAGCAGTATAAGGGGGGGTAATTCACCCCTCCACTTT. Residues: CASSIRGGNSPLHF.

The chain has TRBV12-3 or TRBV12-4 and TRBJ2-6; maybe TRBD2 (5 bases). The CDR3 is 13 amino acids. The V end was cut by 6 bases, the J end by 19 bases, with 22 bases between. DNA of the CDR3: TGTGCCAGCAGACTCGAGGGCATTTGGGCCTTAACTTTC. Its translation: CASRLEGIWALTF.

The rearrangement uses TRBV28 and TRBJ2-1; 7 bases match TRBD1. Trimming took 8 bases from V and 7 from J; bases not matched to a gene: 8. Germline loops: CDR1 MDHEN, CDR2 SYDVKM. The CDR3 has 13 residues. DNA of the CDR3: TGTGCCAGCCGGGATTTACAGGGGAATGAGCAGTTCTTC. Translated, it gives CASRDLQGNEQFF.

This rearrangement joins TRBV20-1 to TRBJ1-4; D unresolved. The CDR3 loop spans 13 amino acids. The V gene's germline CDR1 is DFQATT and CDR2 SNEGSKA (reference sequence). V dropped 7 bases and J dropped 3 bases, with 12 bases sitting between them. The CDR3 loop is CSVLVMANEKLFF. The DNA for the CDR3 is TGCAGTGTACTCGTTATGGCTAATGAAAAACTGTTTTTT.

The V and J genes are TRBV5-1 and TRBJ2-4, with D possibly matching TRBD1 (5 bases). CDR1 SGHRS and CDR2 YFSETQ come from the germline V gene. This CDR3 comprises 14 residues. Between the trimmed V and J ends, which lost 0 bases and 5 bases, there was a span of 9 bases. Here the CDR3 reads CASSLEGNQNIQYF. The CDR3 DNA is TGCGCCAGCAGCTTGGAGGGGAACCAAAACATTCAGTACTTC.

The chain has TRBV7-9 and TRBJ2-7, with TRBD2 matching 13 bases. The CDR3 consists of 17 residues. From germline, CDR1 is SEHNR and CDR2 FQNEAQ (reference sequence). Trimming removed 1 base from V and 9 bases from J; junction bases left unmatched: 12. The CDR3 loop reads CASSLGERTSGRGGQYF. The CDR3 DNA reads TGTGCCAGCAGCTTAGGTGAAAGGACTAGCGGGAGAGGCGGGCAGTACTTC.

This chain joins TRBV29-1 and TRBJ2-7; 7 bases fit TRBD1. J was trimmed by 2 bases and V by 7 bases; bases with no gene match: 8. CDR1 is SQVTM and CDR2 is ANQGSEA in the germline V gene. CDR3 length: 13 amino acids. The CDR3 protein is CSARGLLAYEQYF. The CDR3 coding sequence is TGCAGCGCAAGGGGGCTATTGGCCTACGAGCAGTACTTC.

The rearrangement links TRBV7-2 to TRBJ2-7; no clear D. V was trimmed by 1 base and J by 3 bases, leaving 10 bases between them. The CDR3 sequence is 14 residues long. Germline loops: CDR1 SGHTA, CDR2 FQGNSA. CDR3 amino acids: CASSLEWGNYEQYF. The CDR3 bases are TGTGCCAGCAGCTTAGAATGGGGAAACTACGAGCAGTACTTC.

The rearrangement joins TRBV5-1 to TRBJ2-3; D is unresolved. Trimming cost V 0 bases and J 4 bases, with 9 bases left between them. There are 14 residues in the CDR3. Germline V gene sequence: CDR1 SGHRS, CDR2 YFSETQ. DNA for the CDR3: TGCGCCAGCAGCTTGGGCAGACTTGCAGATACGCAGTATTTT. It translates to CASSLGRLADTQYF.